Below, 9 T cell receptor beta chains from the same sample are listed, as sequenced in a study of metastatic and nonmetastatic thyroid tumors. No treatment had been given to any patient before thyroid surgery. Through MiXCR, TCRdb re-clonotyped the PCR reads. The data show approximately 3,000 clones, with about 40% seen just once and about 20% held by the top ten. Sequencing was performed on tumor tissue. Every receptor here comes from a female donor with papillary thyroid cancer or a benign thyroid nodule (not recorded which). Some clones in this sample may be carry-over from other donors' samples.

This clone turned up a few times. The chain joins TRBV3-1 to TRBJ1-4, with no clear D. Per the germline V gene, CDR1 is LGHDT and CDR2 is YNNKEL (reference sequence). V gave up 1 base and J gave up 8 bases, with 5 bases separating them. The length of the CDR3 is 12 residues. CDR3 sequence: CASSQAWEKLFF. CDR3 sequence (DNA): TGTGCCAGCAGCCAAGCTTGGGAAAAACTGTTTTTT.

V gene TRBV24-1 combines with J gene TRBJ2-2; D is ambiguous. The CDR3 is 16 amino acids. The V gene's germline CDR1 is KGHDR and CDR2 SFDVKD. Trimming removed 0 bases at V and 0 bases at J, with 7 bases between. The CDR3 DNA reads TGTGCCACCAGTGATTTGCCACCGGCGAACACCGGGGAGCTGTTTTTT. The encoded protein is CATSDLPPANTGELFF.

This clone has more than one count but fewer than ten. The chain links TRBV6-1 to TRBJ1-2, with TRBD1 matching over 8 bases. The junction had 7 bases not matched to a gene; V was cut back by 5 bases and J by 5 bases. The CDR3 sequence is 14 residues long. Germline assignment: CDR1 MNHNS and CDR2 SASEGT. CDR3 loop: CASSPGGAIYGYTF. The DNA for the CDR3 is TGTGCCAGCAGTCCAGGGGGCGCGATTTATGGCTACACCTTC.

The gene calls are TRBV5-1 and TRBJ2-7; D is uncertain. From germline, CDR1 is SGHRS and CDR2 YFSETQ. The CDR3 length is 16 residues. Trimming took off 3 bases at V and 2 bases at J, with 18 bases between the two ends. DNA for the CDR3: TGCGCCAGCAGCTCGCCGGATGGATTTAGGCCCTACGAGCAGTACTTC. Translated: CASSSPDGFRPYEQYF.

The chain links TRBV29-1 to TRBJ2-3; the D gene is possibly TRBD1 (5 bases). Looked up from germline, CDR1 is SQVTM and CDR2 is ANQGSEA. The CDR3 has 16 amino acids. Deletions cut 6 bases from V and 1 base from J, with 20 bases between. CDR3 nucleotides: TGCAGCGTCGACATAGACAGACCAGGAGGCACAGATACGCAGTATTTT. It translates to CSVDIDRPGGTDTQYF.

By sample share, this clone is medium-sized. The V and J genes are TRBV5-4 and TRBJ1-4, with a weak D call TRBD1 (6 bases). Germline CDR1 and CDR2: SGHNT and YYREEE (reference sequence). The CDR3 covers 15 residues. The V gene lost 3 bases and the J gene lost 3 bases, with 12 bases spanning the gap. The CDR3 loop is CASSSGGPANEKLFF. The CDR3 coding sequence is TGTGCCAGCAGCTCGGGGGGGCCAGCTAATGAAAAACTGTTTTTT.

This clone showed up just a few times. This sequence joins TRBV6-1 and TRBJ2-7, with no clear D. The CDR3 extends over 13 amino acids. CDR1 and CDR2 (germline): MNHNS, SASEGT. Trimming took 8 bases from V and 6 from J, leaving 17 bases between them. The chain's CDR3 is CASGWWIDGEQYF. The CDR3, as DNA: TGTGCCAGCGGATGGTGGATAGATGGCGAGCAGTACTTC.

By sample fraction, this clone is large. The chain carries TRBV28 and TRBJ2-3; 10 positions match TRBD2. CDR1 and CDR2 from the germline V gene are MDHEN and SYDVKM. V lost 2 bases to trimming and J lost 3 bases; unmatched junction nucleotides: 5. The CDR3 runs to 16 residues. The CDR3: CASSLEGLASTDTQYF. Written as DNA, the CDR3 is TGTGCCAGCAGTTTAGAGGGACTAGCGAGTACAGATACGCAGTATTTT.

The chain employs TRBV28 and TRBJ1-1; 10 bases align to TRBD1. V lost 3 bases, J lost 4 bases, and 5 bases stayed unmatched. There are 15 residues in the CDR3. Germline V lookup: CDR1 MDHEN, CDR2 SYDVKM. In DNA, the CDR3 is TGTGCCAGCAGTTTGACAGGGGGCGCGAGCACTGAAGCTTTCTTT. It codes for CASSLTGGASTEAFF.